This T cell receptor beta chain was captured in a study of spatial heterogeneity in lung cancer. Notes on the study in general: In tumors, expanded intratumoral alpha and beta TCR counts tracked mutation counts.

This clonotype is categorized as medium-sized (0.01 to 0.1%). What it binds is not known. In germline, CDR1 is LGHDT, CDR2 YNNKEL (reference sequence). The length of the CDR3 is 14 residues. Trimming left V 1 base short and J 1 base short, with 6 bases between. The time point is: sample taken at primary tumor resection. Each CDR3 protein gets one entry after TCRdb re-called the 5' RACE reads with MiXCR. The data show 6,000 to 8,500 distinct CDR3 sequences, roughly 3.5% seen once. The TCR sequence derives from a male donor with early-stage non-small cell lung cancer. This chain links TRBV3-1 with TRBJ2-3; D remains unclear. Sequencing was performed on lung tumor tissue, taken at surgery. This chain's CDR3 is CASSQGEGTDTQYF. The CDR3 DNA reads as TGTGCCAGCAGCCAAGGAGAGGGCACAGATACGCAGTATTTT.